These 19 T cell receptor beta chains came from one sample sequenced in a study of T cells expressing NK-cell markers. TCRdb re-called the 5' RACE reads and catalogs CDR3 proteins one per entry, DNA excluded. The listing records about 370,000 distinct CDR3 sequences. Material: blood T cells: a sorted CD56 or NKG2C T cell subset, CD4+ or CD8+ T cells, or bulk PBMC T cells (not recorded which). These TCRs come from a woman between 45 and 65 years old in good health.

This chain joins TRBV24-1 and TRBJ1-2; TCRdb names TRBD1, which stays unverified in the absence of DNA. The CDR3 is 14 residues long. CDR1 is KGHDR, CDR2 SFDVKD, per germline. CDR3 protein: CATSDQGVRYGYTF.

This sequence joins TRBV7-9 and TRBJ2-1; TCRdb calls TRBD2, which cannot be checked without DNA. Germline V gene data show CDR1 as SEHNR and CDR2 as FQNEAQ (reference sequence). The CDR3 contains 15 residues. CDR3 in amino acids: CASSPRGGYYNEQFF. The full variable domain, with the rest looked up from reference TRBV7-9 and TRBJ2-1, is DTGVSQNPRHKITKRGQNVTFRCDPISEHNRLYWYRQTLGQGPEFLTYFQNEAQLEKSRLLSDRFSAERPKGSFSTLEIQRTEQGDSAMYLCASSPRGGYYNEQFFGPGTRLTVL.

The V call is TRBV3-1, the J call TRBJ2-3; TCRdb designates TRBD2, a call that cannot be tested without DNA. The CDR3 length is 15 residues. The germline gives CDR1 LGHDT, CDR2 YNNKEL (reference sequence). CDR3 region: CASRQEGLPQDTQYF.

The CDR3: CASKPAPVLGAQYF. V is TRBV2 and J is TRBJ2-5; the TCRdb call, TRBD1, lacks DNA for checking. The CDR3 runs 14 residues. Per germline, CDR1 SNHLY and CDR2 FYNNEI.

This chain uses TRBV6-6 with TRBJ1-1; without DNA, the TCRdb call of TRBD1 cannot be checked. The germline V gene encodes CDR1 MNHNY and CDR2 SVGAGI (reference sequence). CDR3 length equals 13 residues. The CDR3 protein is CALSGAGNTEAFF.

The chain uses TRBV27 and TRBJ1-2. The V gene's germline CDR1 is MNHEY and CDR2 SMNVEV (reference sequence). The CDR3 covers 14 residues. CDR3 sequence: CASSLSAQNYGYTF.

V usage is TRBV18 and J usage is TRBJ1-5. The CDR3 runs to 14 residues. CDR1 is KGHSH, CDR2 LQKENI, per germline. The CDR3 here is CASSPQGNDQPQHF.

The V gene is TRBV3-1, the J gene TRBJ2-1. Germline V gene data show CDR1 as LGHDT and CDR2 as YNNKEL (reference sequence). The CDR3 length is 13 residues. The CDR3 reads CASSRQTSNEQFF.

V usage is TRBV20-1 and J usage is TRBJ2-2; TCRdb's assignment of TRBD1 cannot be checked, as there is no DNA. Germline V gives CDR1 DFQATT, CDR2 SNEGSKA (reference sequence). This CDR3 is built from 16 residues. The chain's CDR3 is CSARISGTGETGELFF.

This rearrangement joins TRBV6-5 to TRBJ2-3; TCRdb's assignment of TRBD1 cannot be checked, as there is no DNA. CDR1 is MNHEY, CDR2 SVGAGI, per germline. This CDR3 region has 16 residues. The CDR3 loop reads CASSYSIRRDTDTQYF.

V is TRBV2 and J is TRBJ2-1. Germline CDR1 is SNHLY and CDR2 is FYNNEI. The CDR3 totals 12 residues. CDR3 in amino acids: CASIGSYNEQFF.

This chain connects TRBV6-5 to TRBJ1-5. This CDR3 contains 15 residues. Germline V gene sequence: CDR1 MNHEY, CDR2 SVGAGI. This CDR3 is CASSYRGGVGQPQHF.

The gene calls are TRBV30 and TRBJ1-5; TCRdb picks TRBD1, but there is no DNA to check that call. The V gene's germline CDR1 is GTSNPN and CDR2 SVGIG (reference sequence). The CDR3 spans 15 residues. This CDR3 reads CAWAPLGARNQPQHF.

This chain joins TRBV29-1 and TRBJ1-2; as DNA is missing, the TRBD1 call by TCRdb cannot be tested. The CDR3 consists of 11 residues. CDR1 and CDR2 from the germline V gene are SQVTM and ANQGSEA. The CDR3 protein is CSVGTGHGYTF.

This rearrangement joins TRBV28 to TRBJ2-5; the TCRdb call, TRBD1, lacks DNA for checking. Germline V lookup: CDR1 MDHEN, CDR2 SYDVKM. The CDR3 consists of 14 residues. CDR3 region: CASSSPGRKETQYF.

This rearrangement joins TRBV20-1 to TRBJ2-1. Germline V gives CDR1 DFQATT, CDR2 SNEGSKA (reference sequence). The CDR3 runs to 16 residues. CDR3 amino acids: CSASNPNPDRYNEQFF.

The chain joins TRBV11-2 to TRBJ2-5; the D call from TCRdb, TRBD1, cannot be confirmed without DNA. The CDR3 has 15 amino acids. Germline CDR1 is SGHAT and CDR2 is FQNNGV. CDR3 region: CASSLRGSPQETQYF.

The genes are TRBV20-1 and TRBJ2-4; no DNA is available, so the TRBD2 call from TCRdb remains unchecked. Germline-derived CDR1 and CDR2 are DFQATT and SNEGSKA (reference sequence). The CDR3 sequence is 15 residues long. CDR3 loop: CSARGLAGGGNIQYF.

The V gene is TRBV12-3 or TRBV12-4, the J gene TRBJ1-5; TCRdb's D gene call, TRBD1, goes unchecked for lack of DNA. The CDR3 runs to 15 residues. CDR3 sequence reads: CASSEGWTGNQPQHF.